Below are 24 T cell receptor beta chains sequenced from a single sample in a study of blood T cell repertoires in COVID-19. Some clones are missing from TCRdb's copy, which holds only in-frame ones; the method was immunoSEQ multiplex PCR. The sample records more than 85,000 clones, 82% being singletons. Specimen: peripheral blood. All receptors derive from a woman aged 60 to 75 with acute or convalescent COVID-19.

The DNA of the CDR3 is TGCGCCAGCAGCTTGGGTTTGGAAGGCGGCGAGCAGTACTTC. It yields the protein CASSLGLEGGEQYF. V is TRBV5-1 and J is TRBJ2-7; D gene uncertain. Trimming removed 0 bases at V and 6 bases at J, with 13 bases between. CDR3 length: 14 residues. The germline V gene has CDR1 SGHRS and CDR2 YFSETQ.

This chain connects TRBV12-3 or TRBV12-4 to TRBJ1-2; weak D call: TRBD1 (6 bases). This CDR3 has 13 residues. Trimming took 5 bases from V and 8 from J, leaving 15 bases between them. The CDR3: CASSETGQGGYTF. The CDR3 DNA follows: TGTGCCAGCAGTGAAACGGGACAAGGCGGCTACACCTTC.

The table lists this clone with a count of one. The chain has TRBV19 and TRBJ1-5; D unresolved. Deletions cut 4 bases from V and 8 bases from J, with 18 bases between. The CDR3 runs to 15 residues. Germline V lookup: CDR1 LNHDA, CDR2 SQIVND (reference sequence). CDR3: CASSTPRVFEKPQHF. The CDR3 nucleotides read TGTGCCAGTAGTACACCCCGGGTATTTGAGAAGCCCCAGCATTTT.

J is TRBJ1-2 and V is TRBV2, with D perhaps TRBD1 (5 bases). Trimming cost V 1 base and J 7 bases, with 10 bases left between them. The CDR3 runs to 13 residues. Looked up from germline, CDR1 is SNHLY and CDR2 is FYNNEI. CDR3 amino acids: CASSEVGRGGYTF. The CDR3 DNA reads as TGTGCCAGCAGTGAAGTGGGGCGGGGTGGCTACACCTTC.

In this sample, this clone turned up a few times. The gene calls are TRBV19 and TRBJ1-6, with TRBD1 matching 7 bases. Trimming took 5 bases from V and 7 from J; bases not matched to a gene: 11. This CDR3 region has 16 residues. CDR1 LNHDA and CDR2 SQIVND come from the germline V gene (reference sequence). The CDR3 here is CASSSTTGRQNSPLHF. CDR3 DNA: TGTGCCAGTAGTTCAACGACAGGGAGACAGAATTCACCCCTCCACTTT.

The V and J genes are TRBV6-2 or TRBV6-3 and TRBJ2-5; D may be TRBD2 (6 bases). Germline CDR1 MNHEY, CDR2 SVGEGT. The CDR3 length is 12 residues. Trimming left V 2 bases short and J 5 bases short, with 6 bases between. CDR3 in DNA: TGTGCCAGCAGTTACGGAGGGGAGACCCAGTACTTC. It translates to CASSYGGETQYF.

The chain combines TRBV21-1 with TRBJ2-2; no DNA check was done on the table's D call, TRBD1. TRBV21-1 is recorded as a pseudogene. The CDR3 runs to 15 residues. The CDR3 region has the DNA TGTGCCAGCAGCCGAGGACAGGGCGACACCGGGGAGCTGTTTTTT. Translating gives CASSRGQGDTGELFF.

This sequence joins TRBV5-1 and TRBJ2-2; 8 bases align to TRBD1. Trimming took 5 bases from V and 0 from J; bases not matched to a gene: 15. Per the germline V gene, CDR1 is SGHRS and CDR2 is YFSETQ. The CDR3 runs to 19 residues. The CDR3 DNA is TGCGCCAGCAGGCCGGGAGTCATACCGGGACAGGCGAACACCGGGGAGCTGTTTTTT. Residues: CASRPGVIPGQANTGELFF. The full variable domain, its missing parts supplied by reference TRBV5-1 and TRBJ2-2, is KAGVTQTPRYLIKTRGQQVTLSCSPISGHRSVSWYQQTPGQGLQFLFEYFSETQRNKGNFPGRFSGRQFSNSRSEMNVSTLELGDSALYLCASRPGVIPGQANTGELFFGEGSRLTVL.

V and J are TRBV6-1 and TRBJ2-6; 10 bases align to TRBD1. Per germline, CDR1 MNHNS and CDR2 SASEGT. V lost 3 bases to trimming and J lost 1 base; unmatched junction nucleotides: 6. The CDR3 consists of 18 residues. The chain's CDR3 is CASSDTGTGVSGANVLTF. The CDR3 DNA reads TGTGCCAGCAGTGACACCGGGACAGGGGTGTCTGGGGCCAACGTCCTGACTTTC.

The chain joins TRBV7-9 to TRBJ1-2; weak D call: TRBD1 (6 bases). The germline CDR1 and CDR2 sequences are SEHNR and FQNEAQ (reference sequence). Deletions cut 1 base from V and 7 bases from J, with 16 bases between. The CDR3 totals 15 residues. The CDR3: CASSLDGGKGGGYTF. The CDR3 nucleotides read TGTGCCAGCAGCTTAGATGGCGGAAAAGGGGGTGGCTACACCTTC.

The rearrangement joins TRBV12-3 or TRBV12-4 to TRBJ1-4; D is unclear. This CDR3 is 13 amino acids long. Trimming pared 1 base from V and 4 bases from J, leaving 4 bases between. Here the CDR3 DNA reads TGTGCCAGCAGTTTAGTCAGTAATGAAAAACTGTTTTTT. As protein: CASSLVSNEKLFF.

The chain joins TRBV11-3 to TRBJ1-1; a possible D gene is TRBD1 (5 bases). V was shortened by 2 bases and J by 1 base, with 11 bases between the two germline ends. This CDR3 is 15 amino acids long. Germline loops: CDR1 SGHNT, CDR2 YENEEA. In DNA, the CDR3 is TGTGCCAGCAGCTTAATCAGGGTGAAGAACACTGAAGCTTTCTTT. Protein sequence: CASSLIRVKNTEAFF.

The V call is TRBV5-1, the J call TRBJ1-6, with a possible D match to TRBD1 (5 bases). Germline CDR1 SGHRS, CDR2 YFSETQ. The CDR3 loop spans 14 amino acids. V was trimmed by 4 bases and J by 10 bases, leaving 15 bases between them. CDR3 coding DNA: TGCGCCAGCAGCCTGAAAGGGGCGGACTCACCCCTCCACTTT. Residues: CASSLKGADSPLHF. The variable domain in full, with the rest retrieved from reference TRBV5-1 and TRBJ1-6, is KAGVTQTPRYLIKTRGQQVTLSCSPISGHRSVSWYQQTPGQGLQFLFEYFSETQRNKGNFPGRFSGRQFSNSRSEMNVSTLELGDSALYLCASSLKGADSPLHFGNGTRLTVT.

This chain uses TRBV6-2 or TRBV6-3 with TRBJ2-7, with D possibly matching TRBD2 (6 bases). CDR1 MNHEY and CDR2 SVGEGT come from the germline V gene. Deletions cut 5 bases from V and 6 bases from J, with 11 bases between. This CDR3 is built from 12 residues. The CDR3 nucleotides are TGTGCCAGCAGTCCCGGGGGAGGCGAGCAGTACTTC. Amino acid sequence: CASSPGGGEQYF.

The genes are TRBV6-5 and TRBJ2-7, with TRBD1 matching 8 bases. V was clipped by 2 bases and J by 3 bases; unmatched bases: 6. The CDR3 runs to 15 residues. The germline V gene encodes CDR1 MNHEY and CDR2 SVGAGI. Here the CDR3 reads CASSYPGQGVYEQYF. The CDR3 nucleotides read TGTGCCAGCAGTTACCCAGGACAGGGAGTCTACGAGCAGTACTTC.

V and J are TRBV7-9 and TRBJ1-1, with D unresolved. Trimming cost V 4 bases and J 7 bases, with 13 bases left between them. The germline gives CDR1 SEHNR, CDR2 FQNEAQ (reference sequence). This CDR3 is 13 amino acids long. CDR3 in DNA: TGTGCCAGCAGCTCGCATAGCGGGTTTGAAGCTTTCTTT. This encodes CASSSHSGFEAFF. The whole variable domain, remainder taken from reference TRBV7-9 and TRBJ1-1, is DTGVSQNPRHKITKRGQNVTFRCDPISEHNRLYWYRQTLGQGPEFLTYFQNEAQLEKSRLLSDRFSAERPKGSFSTLEIQRTEQGDSAMYLCASSSHSGFEAFFGQGTRLTVV.

J is TRBJ1-2 and V is TRBV25-1; tentatively, D is TRBD1 (5 bases). The V and J ends lost 4 bases and 5 bases respectively, with 17 bases between them. The CDR3 runs to 15 residues. Germline V gene sequence: CDR1 MGHDK, CDR2 SYGVNS. The CDR3, as DNA: TGTGCCAGCAGTGGGGAAGGGGCCGGGGGATATGGCTACACCTTC. Its translation is CASSGEGAGGYGYTF.

The chain joins TRBV4-1 to TRBJ2-7; 7 nucleotides agree with TRBD1. V lost 3 bases and J lost 4; bases outside the gene matches: 12. Germline V CDR1 and CDR2: MGHRA, YSYEKL. The CDR3 contains 16 residues. The CDR3 DNA follows: TGCGCCAGCAGCCAGGAAGAGGGGGCAGAGGTGTACGAGCAGTACTTC. Its translation is CASSQEEGAEVYEQYF.

This clone was recorded a few times. The rearrangement joins TRBV5-1 to TRBJ2-5, with 10 bases that match TRBD2. Germline values: CDR1 SGHRS, CDR2 YFSETQ. This CDR3 region has 16 residues. The trim removed 2 bases at V and 1 base at J, leaving 5 bases unmatched. The CDR3 sequence: CASSLGSGGAQETQYF. The CDR3 DNA reads TGCGCCAGCAGCTTAGGCAGCGGGGGGGCCCAAGAGACCCAGTACTTC.

The chain is built from TRBV5-1 and TRBJ1-5, with TRBD1 matching 7 bases. Per germline, CDR1 SGHRS and CDR2 YFSETQ. The CDR3 has 16 residues. Losses at the gene ends were 0 bases for V and 6 bases for J; bases not matched to a gene: 9. This chain's CDR3 is CASSLAGTDTGQPQHF. The CDR3 bases are TGCGCCAGCAGCTTGGCCGGGACAGATACTGGTCAGCCCCAGCATTTT.

The rearrangement uses TRBV24-1 and TRBJ1-5; 7 nucleotides align to TRBD1. The CDR3 consists of 15 residues. V dropped 7 bases and J dropped 2; count of bases not matched to a gene: 7. The germline gives CDR1 KGHDR, CDR2 SFDVKD. The CDR3 sequence: CATSSSGQGNQPQHF. CDR3 coding DNA: TGTGCCACCAGCTCCTCAGGACAGGGCAATCAGCCCCAGCATTTT.

This clone was counted once. This sequence joins TRBV7-2 and TRBJ2-7, with TRBD1 identical over 9 bases. Unmatched junction bases numbered 7, after V lost 5 bases and J lost 2 bases. This CDR3 comprises 15 residues. The germline CDR1 and CDR2 sequences are SGHTA and FQGNSA. The CDR3 DNA reads as TGTGCCAGCAGCCTAAGGGACAGGGCCACCTACGAGCAGTACTTC. Amino acid sequence: CASSLRDRATYEQYF.

The chain has TRBV29-1 and TRBJ2-1; 9 positions agree with TRBD2. V gave up 6 bases and J gave up 4 bases; unmatched junction bases: 1. CDR3 length equals 12 residues. CDR1 is SQVTM and CDR2 is ANQGSEA in the germline V gene. CDR3 bases: TGCAGCGTCAGCGGGGGGTACAATGAGCAGTTCTTC. Translating gives CSVSGGYNEQFF.

The chain carries TRBV2 and TRBJ1-6, with 9 bases aligning to TRBD1. The CDR3 contains 14 residues. The V gene end was trimmed by 5 bases and the J gene end by 9 bases; junction bases not matched to a gene: 5. Looked up from germline, CDR1 is SNHLY and CDR2 is FYNNEI. In DNA form, the CDR3 reads TGTGCCAGCAGTCCGGGACAGGGTATTTCACCCCTCCACTTT. Translated, it gives CASSPGQGISPLHF.